A single sample gave rise to the 27 T cell receptor beta chains below, sequenced in a study of CD8 T cells in Susac syndrome. The authors reverse transcribed roughly 0.5 to 1 ug RNA with random hexamers. TCRdb re-analysed the immunoSEQ multiplex PCR reads in MiXCR, keeping a single row per CDR3 protein. The sample yields 170,000 or so distinct CDR3 sequences, under 95% seen once. Sequencing was performed on CD4+ T cells from PBMCs. All receptors come from a human donor with Susac syndrome.

The chain links TRBV21-1 to TRBJ2-7; whether TRBD1, the table's D call, matches the DNA was not checked. TRBV21-1 is annotated as a pseudogene. The length of the CDR3 is 13 residues. The CDR3 nucleotides are TGTGCCAGCAGCAAAGTGAGGGGGTACGAGCAGTACTTC. It specifies CASSKVRGYEQYF.

V is TRBV7-9 and J is TRBJ2-1; 9 bases are shared with TRBD1. Germline CDR1 reads SEHNR; CDR2 reads FQNEAQ (reference sequence). The CDR3 is 14 amino acids. J gave up 5 bases and V 7 bases, and 6 bases lay outside the gene matches. The CDR3 nucleotides are TGTGCCAGCACGGCGGACAGGGGCAACAATGAGCAGTTCTTC. Residues: CASTADRGNNEQFF.

The chain is built from TRBV15 and TRBJ2-7, with TRBD1 matching over 7 bases. CDR3 length: 15 residues. V lost 1 base to trimming and J lost 6 bases; unmatched junction nucleotides: 9. Per germline, CDR1 LNHNV and CDR2 YYDKDF (reference sequence). The CDR3 region is CATSRGLQGKGEQYF. CDR3 sequence (DNA): TGTGCCACCAGCAGAGGTTTACAGGGGAAGGGCGAGCAGTACTTC.

The CDR3 coding sequence is TGCGCCAGCAGCCCGGACACCTACGAGCAGTACTTC. This sequence encodes CASSPDTYEQYF. The rearrangement uses TRBV4-1 and TRBJ2-7; TRBD1 is a possible D gene (5 bases). Trimming took 4 bases from V and 2 from J, leaving 6 bases between them. Germline loops: CDR1 MGHRA, CDR2 YSYEKL. This CDR3 region has 12 residues.

This chain joins TRBV15 and TRBJ2-5, with TRBD2 as a possible D gene (6 bases). The germline V gene has CDR1 LNHNV and CDR2 YYDKDF (reference sequence). V lost 6 bases, J lost 0 bases, and 20 bases lay in between. This CDR3 is built from 17 residues. The CDR3 loop is CATRDGGLGRYQETQYF. The DNA of the CDR3 is TGTGCCACCAGAGATGGCGGGCTAGGGAGGTACCAAGAGACCCAGTACTTC.

This clonotype has a single count. The chain combines TRBV7-8 with TRBJ1-2, with D maybe TRBD1 (6 bases). Looked up from germline, CDR1 is SGHVS and CDR2 is FQNEAQ. V shed 5 bases and J shed 4 bases, with 17 bases lying between them. The CDR3 has 15 residues. The CDR3 DNA is TGTGCCAGCAGCCTAAGGACAGAACGGATCTATGGCTACACCTTC. This sequence encodes CASSLRTERIYGYTF.

The CDR3 spells CASSYQGEYGYTF. The CDR3 region has the DNA TGTGCCAGCAGTTACCAGGGTGAATATGGCTACACCTTC. The V and J genes are TRBV12-3 or TRBV12-4 and TRBJ1-2; D is perhaps TRBD1 (5 bases). This CDR3 has 13 amino acids. Trimming took off 4 bases at V and 5 bases at J, with 11 bases between the two ends.

J is TRBJ1-2 and V is TRBV20-1; tentatively, D is TRBD1 (6 bases). Per germline, CDR1 DFQATT and CDR2 SNEGSKA (reference sequence). V was cut by 0 bases and J by 2 bases, with 13 bases left in between. The CDR3 loop spans 15 amino acids. The CDR3 region has the DNA TGCAGTGCTAGAGATTCCTCCACAGGGAACTATGGCTACACCTTC. This codes for CSARDSSTGNYGYTF.

This clonotype occurred once. The genes are TRBV7-9 and TRBJ2-7, with 9 nucleotides matching TRBD1. This CDR3 is 14 amino acids long. Germline V gene lookup returns CDR1 SEHNR and CDR2 FQNEAQ (reference sequence). Trimming at V came to 6 bases and at J to 8 bases, leaving 11 bases not matched to a gene. For the CDR3, the DNA is TGTGCCAGCAGTTCGCCGGGACAGGGTTTCAAGCAGTACTTC. Amino acid sequence: CASSSPGQGFKQYF. Drawing the rest from reference TRBV7-9 and TRBJ2-7, the complete variable domain is DTGVSQNPRHKITKRGQNVTFRCDPISEHNRLYWYRQTLGQGPEFLTYFQNEAQLEKSRLLSDRFSAERPKGSFSTLEIQRTEQGDSAMYLCASSSPGQGFKQYFGPGTRLTVT.

This chain joins TRBV12-3 or TRBV12-4 and TRBJ1-2; no clear D. The CDR3 is 15 residues long. Trimming stripped 6 bases from V and 4 bases from J, with 18 bases between. The CDR3 loop is CASSLSGRSSYGYTF. DNA of the CDR3: TGTGCCAGCAGCTTATCCGGTCGCTCCAGCTATGGCTACACCTTC.

This chain connects TRBV4-1 to TRBJ2-3, with D possibly matching TRBD2 (5 bases). V shed 4 bases and J shed 1 base, with 12 bases lying between them. Germline V lookup: CDR1 MGHRA, CDR2 YSYEKL. The CDR3 has 15 amino acids. The CDR3 nucleotides read TGCGCCAGCAGCCTAGACGGGGTGGGCACAGATACGCAGTATTTT. As protein: CASSLDGVGTDTQYF.

The chain recombines TRBV4-2 with TRBJ1-4; D gene ambiguous. CDR1 LGHNA and CDR2 YNFKEQ come from the germline V gene. The CDR3 covers 15 residues. V lost 0 bases to trimming and J lost 8 bases, with 13 bases between them. The CDR3 reads CASSQDRSRLEKLFF. DNA of the CDR3: TGTGCCAGCAGCCAAGATCGAAGTCGTTTGGAAAAACTGTTTTTT.

J is TRBJ1-1 and V is TRBV7-2; D ambiguous. The CDR3 has 15 residues. Germline CDR1 reads SGHTA; CDR2 reads FQGNSA. V lost 8 bases and J lost 0, with 16 bases in between. The CDR3 DNA reads TGTGCCAGCCGTGACGGGAACACGTTGAACACTGAAGCTTTCTTT. Translation gives CASRDGNTLNTEAFF.

The sample holds one count of this clonotype. The J gene is TRBJ1-2, the V gene TRBV10-3; 8 positions agree with TRBD1. J was trimmed by 8 bases and V by 5 bases; bases with no gene match: 7. From germline, CDR1 is ENHRY and CDR2 SYGVKD. The CDR3 consists of 13 residues. The CDR3 DNA reads TGTGCCATCAGTCCGACAGGGGCGGACGGCTACACCTTC. Translating it yields CAISPTGADGYTF.

The chain couples TRBV5-4 to TRBJ2-2; possibly TRBD2 for D (6 bases). Trimming took off 3 bases at V and 2 bases at J, with 8 bases between the two ends. CDR3 length equals 14 residues. Per the germline V gene, CDR1 is SGHNT and CDR2 is YYREEE (reference sequence). The CDR3 here is CASSWGLNTGELFF. The CDR3 region has the DNA TGTGCCAGCAGCTGGGGACTTAACACCGGGGAGCTGTTTTTT.

This chain links TRBV20-1 with TRBJ2-3, with 7 bases that match TRBD2. Trimming removed 0 bases from V and 0 bases from J; junction bases left unmatched: 3. CDR1 and CDR2 (germline): DFQATT, SNEGSKA (reference sequence). This CDR3 comprises 15 residues. This CDR3 reads CSARDPAGSTDTQYF. The DNA for the CDR3 is TGCAGTGCTAGAGACCCAGCGGGGAGCACAGATACGCAGTATTTT.

The CDR3 DNA follows: TGTGCCTGGAGTCTCTCGGCAGGCATTGGTGAAGCTTTCTTT. Residues: CAWSLSAGIGEAFF. The V gene is TRBV30, the J gene TRBJ1-1; D not resolved. The CDR3 is 14 residues long. Germline lookup yields CDR1 GTSNPN and CDR2 SVGIG (reference sequence). V was clipped by 2 bases and J by 7 bases, with 17 bases between them.

V is TRBV29-1 and J is TRBJ1-4; no clear D gene. V was shortened by 7 bases and J by 3 bases, with 9 bases between the two germline ends. The CDR3 runs 12 residues. CDR1 and CDR2 (germline): SQVTM, ANQGSEA. This CDR3 reads CSGHGPNEKLFF. CDR3 DNA: TGCAGCGGCCATGGGCCTAATGAAAAACTGTTTTTT.

V usage is TRBV6-1 and J usage is TRBJ2-7; the match to TRBD2 covers 11 bases. The CDR3 has 16 amino acids. The V and J ends lost 5 bases and 2 bases, in that order; junction bases with no gene match: 8. Germline V gene sequence: CDR1 MNHNS, CDR2 SASEGT. The CDR3 region is CASSRATSGETYEQYF. CDR3 nucleotides: TGTGCCAGCAGTCGCGCGACTAGCGGGGAGACCTACGAGCAGTACTTC.

The rearrangement joins TRBV18 to TRBJ1-5; D is unresolved. V shed 1 base and J shed 5 bases, with 12 bases lying between them. Germline assignment: CDR1 KGHSH and CDR2 LQKENI. The CDR3 is 15 amino acids. The CDR3 DNA is TGTGCCAGCTCACCACTCGGACGTCGCGATCAGCCCCAGCATTTT. Protein product: CASSPLGRRDQPQHF.

The rearrangement links TRBV12-3 or TRBV12-4 to TRBJ1-1, with 9 bases matching TRBD1. The V and J ends lost 7 bases and 0 bases, in that order; junction bases with no gene match: 9. The CDR3 consists of 16 residues. The CDR3 coding sequence is TGTGCCAGCAAGGCCAGGACAGGGGTAATGAACACTGAAGCTTTCTTT. This translates into CASKARTGVMNTEAFF.

The chain couples TRBV20-1 to TRBJ2-3; TRBD2 agrees at 9 bases. The J segment lost 5 bases and the V segment lost 2 bases, leaving 2 bases of the junction unmatched. Germline V gene data show CDR1 as DFQATT and CDR2 as SNEGSKA (reference sequence). The CDR3 runs 13 residues. CDR3 bases: TGCAGTGCTAGACTAGCGGGGTTAGATACGCAGTATTTT. Translation gives CSARLAGLDTQYF.

This chain links TRBV19 with TRBJ1-6; D not resolved. The V end lost 7 bases, the J end lost 0 bases, and 13 bases lay between the germline ends. The CDR3 totals 16 residues. Germline assignment: CDR1 LNHDA and CDR2 SQIVND (reference sequence). In DNA form, the CDR3 reads TGTGCCAGTAAGCCCGCGGGAAACTCCTATAATTCACCCCTCCACTTT. Encoded protein: CASKPAGNSYNSPLHF.

J is TRBJ2-5 and V is TRBV3-1; 10 positions agree with TRBD2. There are 16 residues in the CDR3. J gave up 1 base and V 3 bases, and 5 bases lay outside the gene matches. In germline, CDR1 is LGHDT, CDR2 YNNKEL (reference sequence). CDR3 loop: CASSQRSGGGQETQYF. CDR3 in DNA: TGTGCCAGCAGCCAGAGAAGCGGGGGGGGCCAAGAGACCCAGTACTTC.

V gene TRBV30 combines with J gene TRBJ1-1, with 7 bases matching TRBD1. The J segment lost 0 bases and the V segment lost 3 bases, leaving 1 base of the junction unmatched. The V gene's germline CDR1 is GTSNPN and CDR2 SVGIG (reference sequence). This CDR3 has 13 amino acids. The CDR3 bases are TGTGCCTGGAGGACAGGGATGAACACTGAAGCTTTCTTT. The encoded protein is CAWRTGMNTEAFF. The full variable domain, rest sourced from reference TRBV30 and TRBJ1-1, is SQTIHQWPATLVQPVGSPLSLECTVEGTSNPNLYWYRQAAGRGLQLLFYSVGIGQISSEVPQNLSASRPQDRQFILSSKKLLLSDSGFYLCAWRTGMNTEAFFGQGTRLTVV.

This clonotype appeared a single time. V is TRBV10-3 and J is TRBJ1-1; a possible D gene is TRBD1 (6 bases). Germline CDR1 reads ENHRY; CDR2 reads SYGVKD. Trimming took off 6 bases at V and 2 bases at J, with 7 bases between the two ends. The length of the CDR3 is 12 residues. The CDR3 DNA sequence: TGTGCCATCAGGGACAGAAACACTGAAGCTTTCTTT. It encodes CAIRDRNTEAFF.

The chain joins TRBV2 to TRBJ2-5; maybe TRBD1 (6 bases). V was pared by 4 bases and J by 2 bases, with 14 bases between. Germline loops: CDR1 SNHLY, CDR2 FYNNEI. The CDR3 totals 15 residues. DNA for the CDR3: TGTGCCAGCAGTGTTGTGGGGGCCCCGCAAGAGACCCAGTACTTC. Translation: CASSVVGAPQETQYF.